A single sample is the source of the 20 T cell receptor beta chains below, sequenced in a study of blood T cell repertoires in COVID-19. Sequencing was performed with immunoSEQ multiplex PCR; in TCRdb, only in-frame clones are kept and a portion is missing. In the table there are over 400,000 clones, around nine tenths of which are singletons. Sequences were obtained from PBMCs or T cells enriched from blood (not recorded which). The source is a woman aged 55-70 years who had recovered from COVID-19.

V usage is TRBV2 and J usage is TRBJ2-4; perhaps TRBD1 as D (6 bases). This CDR3 has 14 amino acids. CDR1 SNHLY and CDR2 FYNNEI come from the germline V gene. V was pared by 1 base and J by 8 bases, with 12 bases between. As DNA, the CDR3 is TGTGCCAGCAGTGAAGGGGGGCAGGGATACATTCAGTACTTC. It specifies CASSEGGQGYIQYF.

The chain has TRBV24-1 and TRBJ2-7; 8 nucleotides line up with TRBD1. V was clipped by 5 bases and J by 3 bases; unmatched bases: 8. CDR1 KGHDR and CDR2 SFDVKD come from the germline V gene. The CDR3 sequence is 15 residues long. CDR3 sequence (DNA): TGTGCCACCAGTGCCCTGGACAGGGCATTCTACGAGCAGTACTTC. Translation gives CATSALDRAFYEQYF.

The chain couples TRBV19 to TRBJ1-5, with D perhaps TRBD1 (5 bases). Germline V CDR1 and CDR2: LNHDA, SQIVND (reference sequence). With 3 bases removed from V and 4 bases from J, the gap between germline ends came to 13 bases. This CDR3 contains 15 residues. The CDR3 loop reads CASSIQWGGNQPQHF. The CDR3 region has the DNA TGTGCCAGTAGTATTCAGTGGGGGGGGAATCAGCCCCAGCATTTT.

This clone has only one observation. The chain is built from TRBV6-5 and TRBJ2-3; tentative D call: TRBD2 (5 bases). The CDR3 sequence is 13 residues long. V was pared by 6 bases and J by 5 bases, with 12 bases between. Germline V lookup: CDR1 MNHEY, CDR2 SVGAGI. The CDR3 nucleotides are TGTGCCAGCAGACCACCCGGGGAAGATACGCAGTATTTT. This encodes CASRPPGEDTQYF.

The V call is TRBV29-1, the J call TRBJ1-2, with D maybe TRBD1 (6 bases). The CDR3 totals 13 residues. V dropped 4 bases and J dropped 3 bases, with 12 bases sitting between them. The V gene's germline CDR1 is SQVTM and CDR2 ANQGSEA. The CDR3 loop reads CSVADSWDYGYTF. The CDR3 coding sequence is TGCAGCGTTGCGGACAGCTGGGACTATGGCTACACCTTC.

The chain recombines TRBV10-2 with TRBJ2-4; D may be TRBD2 (6 bases). This CDR3 region has 16 residues. In germline, CDR1 is WSHSY, CDR2 SAAADI. Trimming pared 0 bases from V and 5 bases from J, leaving 14 bases between. As DNA, the CDR3 is TGCGCCAGCAGTGAGTCACGGATTTCGGGGGAAAACATTCAGTACTTC. It codes for CASSESRISGENIQYF.

The rearrangement joins TRBV10-2 to TRBJ2-3; 9 bases agree with TRBD2. This CDR3 comprises 16 residues. J lost 4 bases, V lost 3 bases, and 8 bases had no gene match. Germline CDR1 reads WSHSY; CDR2 reads SAAADI. CDR3 loop: CASSDVGGGAADTQYF. DNA of the CDR3: TGCGCCAGCAGTGATGTAGGCGGGGGGGCCGCAGATACGCAGTATTTT.

This clone was observed a handful of times. The chain joins TRBV5-1 to TRBJ1-5; D is ambiguous. V was clipped by 1 base and J by 2 bases, with 10 bases between them. CDR3 length: 15 residues. Germline CDR1 reads SGHRS; CDR2 reads YFSETQ. The CDR3 loop reads CASSLLGGGNQPQHF. CDR3 DNA: TGCGCCAGCAGCTTGTTGGGAGGAGGCAATCAGCCCCAGCATTTT.

The chain is built from TRBV24-1 and TRBJ2-3; 7 bases fit TRBD1. With 3 bases clipped from V and 5 bases from J, the junction kept 7 bases outside the gene matches. CDR3 size: 15 residues. The germline V gene has CDR1 KGHDR and CDR2 SFDVKD. CDR3 in amino acids: CATSDPRGPGDTQYF. DNA for the CDR3: TGTGCCACCAGTGATCCAAGGGGGCCGGGAGATACGCAGTATTTT.

This chain links TRBV2 with TRBJ1-1; 7 bases align to TRBD1. V shed 6 bases, J shed 5 bases, and the junction held 3 bases outside the gene matches. Germline CDR1 is SNHLY and CDR2 is FYNNEI. The CDR3 runs to 12 residues. The CDR3 region has the DNA TGTGCCAGCAGAGGGGGCTGGACTGAAGCTTTCTTT. Translating it yields CASRGGWTEAFF.

This clone has just a few counts. The gene calls are TRBV11-2 and TRBJ1-1, with D maybe TRBD1 (5 bases). Looked up from germline, CDR1 is SGHAT and CDR2 is FQNNGV. The V and J ends lost 1 base and 3 bases respectively, with 9 bases between them. The CDR3 runs 14 residues. The CDR3 DNA follows: TGTGCCAGCAGCTTAGTATCGGGGGACACTGAAGCTTTCTTT. This codes for CASSLVSGDTEAFF.

The chain recombines TRBV4-2 with TRBJ1-4; tentatively, D is TRBD1 (6 bases). Between the trimmed V and J ends, which lost 1 base and 7 bases, there was a span of 10 bases. Germline V CDR1 and CDR2: LGHNA, YNFKEQ. CDR3 length equals 14 residues. CDR3: CASSQAGQPEKLFF. CDR3 DNA sequence: TGTGCCAGCAGCCAAGCAGGACAGCCTGAAAAACTGTTTTTT.

The chain links TRBV11-3 to TRBJ2-3, with a weak D call TRBD2 (7 bases). V lost 5 bases to trimming and J lost 4 bases, with 13 bases between them. Germline loops: CDR1 SGHNT, CDR2 YENEEA. This CDR3 is built from 14 residues. CDR3 coding DNA: TGTGCCAGCAGCCGAGGGGGGGCCGCAGATACGCAGTATTTT. Protein product: CASSRGGAADTQYF.

This clone was seen only once. The V call is TRBV24-1, the J call TRBJ1-6; 8 bases agree with TRBD1. The CDR3 length is 14 residues. Germline V gene lookup returns CDR1 KGHDR and CDR2 SFDVKD. V gave up 9 bases and J gave up 7 bases; unmatched junction bases: 7. The CDR3 is CATYFGTGNSPLHF. As DNA, the CDR3 is TGTGCCACCTACTTCGGGACAGGCAATTCACCCCTCCACTTT.

The V and J genes are TRBV18 and TRBJ1-1; unclear D gene. The CDR3 runs to 14 residues. V shed 3 bases and J shed 8 bases, with 16 bases lying between them. From germline, CDR1 is KGHSH and CDR2 LQKENI. The CDR3 region is CASSPQAGNPEAFF. CDR3 DNA sequence: TGTGCCAGCTCACCGCAGGCGGGGAACCCCGAAGCTTTCTTT.

The chain employs TRBV2 and TRBJ2-1; D might be TRBD2 (5 bases). V gave up 11 bases and J gave up 9 bases, with 11 bases separating them. CDR1 and CDR2 from the germline V gene are SNHLY and FYNNEI. The CDR3 has 10 residues. This CDR3 reads CAGGEREQFF. The CDR3, as DNA: TGTGCCGGAGGCGAACGTGAGCAGTTCTTC. Looking up the rest from reference TRBV2 and TRBJ2-1 gives the full variable domain: EPEVTQTPSHQVTQMGQEVILRCVPISNHLYFYWYRQILGQKVEFLVSFYNNEISEKSEIFDDQFSVERPDGSNFTLKIRSTKLEDSAMYFCAGGEREQFFGPGTRLTVL.

This chain uses TRBV7-9 with TRBJ1-1; 8 nucleotides line up with TRBD1. Germline V gene sequence: CDR1 SEHNR, CDR2 FQNEAQ (reference sequence). With 5 bases clipped from V and 4 bases from J, the junction kept 12 bases outside the gene matches. The CDR3 is 16 amino acids. Here the CDR3 DNA reads TGTGCCAGCAGCGTTTTGAGCGGACAGGGAGGCACTGAAGCTTTCTTT. Translated: CASSVLSGQGGTEAFF.

V gene TRBV5-6 combines with J gene TRBJ1-6; 10 nucleotides match TRBD1. This CDR3 has 15 residues. The V segment lost 4 bases and the J segment 8 bases; nucleotides outside the gene matches: 6. CDR1 and CDR2 (germline): SGHDT, YYEEEE. The CDR3 is CASSPGQGSYSPLHF. The DNA of the CDR3 is TGTGCCAGCAGCCCGGGACAGGGGAGTTATTCACCCCTCCACTTT.

The CDR3 DNA reads as TGTGCCAGCAGGCGGGACAGACACCAAGAGACCCAGTACTTC. It encodes CASRRDRHQETQYF. The chain joins TRBV28 to TRBJ2-5, with D perhaps matching TRBD1 (7 bases). The CDR3 extends over 14 amino acids. V lost 6 bases and J lost 0, with 11 bases in between. CDR1 MDHEN and CDR2 SYDVKM come from the germline V gene.

The V call is TRBV29-1, the J call TRBJ1-2; D uncertain. Looked up from germline, CDR1 is SQVTM and CDR2 is ANQGSEA. This CDR3 comprises 10 residues. Trimming removed 4 bases from V and 4 bases from J, with 4 bases in between. The CDR3 nucleotides read TGCAGCGTTGGAGGCTATGGCTACACCTTC. The encoded protein is CSVGGYGYTF.